This is a list of T cell receptor beta chains from one sample in a study of cytomegalovirus exposure and HLA in healthy donors. Libraries were prepared by immunoSEQ multiplex PCR; TCRdb keeps only in-frame clonotypes and omits some of them. The sample consists of over 150,000 clones, about 80% of them appearing once. Sequenced material: PBMCs. The receptors derive from a man aged 25-45 years in good health and CMV-seronegative. Each CDR3 is given with its conserved first and last residue.

TRBV5-1	TRBJ2-1	CASSLAEAGGYNEQFF
TRBV4-1	TRBJ1-4	CASSFSNQGEKLFF
TRBV30	TRBJ1-6	CAWTGQGHSPLHF
TRBV28	TRBJ1-2	CASSSTGVLGYTF
TRBV7-6	TRBJ1-3	CASRPGQAWSGNTIYF
TRBV2	TRBJ1-3	CASSDRDRGSGNTIYF
TRBV7-2	TRBJ1-5	CASSLRGLYSNQPQHF
TRBV4-3	TRBJ2-2	CASSQQEPNTGELFF
TRBV19	TRBJ1-1	CASSIMRDTEAFF
TRBV28	TRBJ2-7	CASSLTDPYEQYF
TRBV28	TRBJ2-7	CASSLGGGLGSYEQYF
TRBV28	TRBJ2-1	CASRMDRVKFF
TRBV28	TRBJ2-5	CASSLEWETQYF
TRBV27	TRBJ2-7	CASRLPGLAPQPPYEQYF
TRBV5-1	TRBJ2-7	CASSFSRVGYEQYF
TRBV5-6	TRBJ2-7	CASSLPGNYEQYF
TRBV27	TRBJ2-1	CASSRPGAIFNEQFF
TRBV7-8	TRBJ2-1	CASSPRTSAYNEQFF
TRBV28	TRBJ2-7	CACWRGQGEQYF
TRBV20-1	TRBJ2-7	CSGVFGDEQYF
TRBV5-1	TRBJ1-2	CASSQGQGDGYTF
TRBV6-1	TRBJ2-7	CASSRGDYEQYF
TRBV11-3	TRBJ2-3	CASSQGSTQYF
TRBV15	TRBJ2-7	CATGREGRYEQYF
TRBV27	TRBJ2-1	CASSPEQGARPYNEQFF
TRBV19	TRBJ2-7	CASSVAGGPQKQYF
TRBV28	TRBJ1-5	CASRRQGGGNQPQHF
TRBV11-2	TRBJ2-7	CASSLQGSLYEQYF
TRBV5-4	TRBJ2-1	CASSLGEAENEQFF
TRBV5-5	TRBJ1-4	CASSPGRAAGANEKLFF
TRBV11-2	TRBJ1-2	CASSHYRGANYGYTF
TRBV27	TRBJ2-4	CASSDRDNARLNIQYF
TRBV27	TRBJ2-2	CASTLSGTGTGELFF
TRBV5-6	TRBJ1-2	CASSLSRGADYGYTF
TRBV7-8	TRBJ1-1	CASSWGGNTEAFF
TRBV25-1	TRBJ2-7	CATLGTGLPYEQYF
TRBV9	TRBJ2-7	CASSDPRTGYEQYF
TRBV7-2	TRBJ1-4	CASSVLGRRATNEKLFF